This T cell receptor (beta chain) was profiled in a study of T-cell memory formation after mild COVID-19. Germline V gene data show CDR1 as MNHNY and CDR2 as SVGAGI (reference sequence). V was cut by 4 bases and J by 5 bases, with 13 bases left in between. CDR3 size: 14 residues. One entry per CDR3 protein results from TCRdb running MiXCR on the 5' RACE reads. This table holds a few hundred thousand distinct CDR3 sequences, about 10% found once. The sequenced sample was PBMCs or a T cell subset sorted from them (not recorded which). J is TRBJ2-3 and V is TRBV6-6, with D possibly being TRBD2 (6 bases). This sequence was found in a man between 18 and 35 years old who had mild COVID-19 (a few samples of this study predate the infection). Cell type and time point are not known. CDR3 nucleotides: TGTGCCAGCAGTTTGGCGGAGGGTGGAGATACGCAGTATTTT. Its translation: CASSLAEGGDTQYF.